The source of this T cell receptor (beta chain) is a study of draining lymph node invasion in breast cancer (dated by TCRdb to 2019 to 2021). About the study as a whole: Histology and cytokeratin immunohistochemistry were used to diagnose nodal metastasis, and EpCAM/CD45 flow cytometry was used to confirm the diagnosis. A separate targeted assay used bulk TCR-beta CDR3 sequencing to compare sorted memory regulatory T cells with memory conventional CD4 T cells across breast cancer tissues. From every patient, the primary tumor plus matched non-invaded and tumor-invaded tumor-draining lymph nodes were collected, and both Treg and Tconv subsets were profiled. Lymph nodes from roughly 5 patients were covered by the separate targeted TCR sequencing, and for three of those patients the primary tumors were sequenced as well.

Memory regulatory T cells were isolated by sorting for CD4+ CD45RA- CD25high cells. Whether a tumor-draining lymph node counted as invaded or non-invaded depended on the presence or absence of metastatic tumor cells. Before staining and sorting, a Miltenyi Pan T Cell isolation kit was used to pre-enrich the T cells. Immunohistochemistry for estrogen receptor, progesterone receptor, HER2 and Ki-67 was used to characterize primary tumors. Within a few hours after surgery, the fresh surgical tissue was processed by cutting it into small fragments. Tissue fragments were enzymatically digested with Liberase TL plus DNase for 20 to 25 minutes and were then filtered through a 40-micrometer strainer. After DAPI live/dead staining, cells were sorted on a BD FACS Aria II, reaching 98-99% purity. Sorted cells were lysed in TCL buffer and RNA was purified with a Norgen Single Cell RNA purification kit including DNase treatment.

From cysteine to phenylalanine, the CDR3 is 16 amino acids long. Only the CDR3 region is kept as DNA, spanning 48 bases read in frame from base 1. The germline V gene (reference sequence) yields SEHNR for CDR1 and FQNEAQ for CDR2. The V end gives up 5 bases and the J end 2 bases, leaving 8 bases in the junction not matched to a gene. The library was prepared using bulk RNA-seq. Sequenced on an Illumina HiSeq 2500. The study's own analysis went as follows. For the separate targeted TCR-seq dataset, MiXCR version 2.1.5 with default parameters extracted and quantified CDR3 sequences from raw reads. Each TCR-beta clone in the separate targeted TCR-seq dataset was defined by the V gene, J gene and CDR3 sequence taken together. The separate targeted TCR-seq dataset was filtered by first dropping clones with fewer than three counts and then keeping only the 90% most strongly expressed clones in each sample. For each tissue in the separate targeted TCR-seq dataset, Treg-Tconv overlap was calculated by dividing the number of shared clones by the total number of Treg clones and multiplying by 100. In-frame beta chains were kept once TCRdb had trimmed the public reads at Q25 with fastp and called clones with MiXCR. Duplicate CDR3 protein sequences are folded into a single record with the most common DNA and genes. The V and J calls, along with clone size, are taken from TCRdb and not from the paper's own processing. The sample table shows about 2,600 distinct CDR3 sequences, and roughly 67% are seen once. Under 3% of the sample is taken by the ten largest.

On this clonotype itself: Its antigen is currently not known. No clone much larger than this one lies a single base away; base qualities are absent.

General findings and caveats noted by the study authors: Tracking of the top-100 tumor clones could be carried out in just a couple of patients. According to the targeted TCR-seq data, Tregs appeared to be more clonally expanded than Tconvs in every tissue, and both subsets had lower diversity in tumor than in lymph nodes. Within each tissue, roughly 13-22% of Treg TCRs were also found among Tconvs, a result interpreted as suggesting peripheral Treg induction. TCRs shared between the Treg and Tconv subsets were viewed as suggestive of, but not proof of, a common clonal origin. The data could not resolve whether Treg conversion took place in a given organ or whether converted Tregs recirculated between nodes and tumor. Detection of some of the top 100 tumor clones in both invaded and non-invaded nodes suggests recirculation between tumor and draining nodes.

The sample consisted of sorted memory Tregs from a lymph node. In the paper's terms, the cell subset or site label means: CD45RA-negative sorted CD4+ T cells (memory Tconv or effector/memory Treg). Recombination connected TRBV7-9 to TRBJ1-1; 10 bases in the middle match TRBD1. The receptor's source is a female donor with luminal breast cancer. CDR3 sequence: CASSPRQGAGNTEAFF. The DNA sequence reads TGTGCCAGCAGCCCTCGACAGGGGGCCGGTAACACTGAAGCTTTCTTT.